The source of this TCR beta chain is a study of cytomegalovirus exposure and HLA in healthy donors. The study, taken as a whole, reports: Subsequent analysis of the 110 or so validation repertoires found a tendency for first-cohort TCR clusters to co-occur. Through in vitro validation, three CMV-associated chains were shown to be specific for CMV antigens. Reports showed the classifier diagnosing cytomegalovirus status with high specificity and sensitivity.

Worth noting for this clone: The antigen remains undetermined.

Data came from immunoSEQ multiplex PCR; TCRdb stores just in-frame clones and leaves some out. This sample has some 240,000 clones, with less than 85% found just once. Trimming shortened V by 5 bases and J by 4 bases, and 15 bases separated the two germline ends. Germline lookup yields CDR1 MDHEN and CDR2 SYDVKM. The length of the CDR3 is 15 residues. The rearrangement links TRBV28 to TRBJ1-3; tentative D call: TRBD1 (5 bases). The sequencing sample was made of PBMCs. The sequence came from a woman aged 18-29 years in good health and CMV-seronegative. The CDR3 spells CASSPAGGLGNTIYF. Here the CDR3 DNA reads TGTGCCAGCAGTCCCGCGGGGGGTTTGGGAAACACCATATATTTT.